The following is a T cell receptor (beta chain) sequence with its context. Its target is not known. cDNA reverse transcribed from extracted RNA served as the sequencing template. Clones were read by immunoSEQ multiplex PCR, and TCRdb kept only the in-frame ones, dropping some. The sample contains about 200,000 clones, more than 45% of which appear only once. The data belong to a study of CD8+ T cells in alopecia areata. Broader study findings: Clonality was higher in lesional than normal scalp, especially in alopecia totalis/universalis. Unlike in mice, where it was clearer, TCR sharing across patients was less clear, possibly HLA-related.

Treatment: oral pan-JAK inhibitor, 5-10 mg twice daily. This TCR was sampled from a human donor with alopecia areata. The material was CD4+ T cells sorted from blood, obtained at week 24, from a patient treated with tofacitinib.

CDR3 sequence: CASSERRGQGKETQYF. The DNA of the CDR3 is TGTGCCAGCAGTGAAAGGCGAGGACAGGGCAAAGAGACCCAGTACTTC. This chain uses TRBV6-1 with TRBJ2-5; TRBD1 matches 8 bases. Trimming cost V 2 bases and J 3 bases; bases outside gene matches: 8. The CDR3 loop spans 16 amino acids. CDR1 is MNHNS and CDR2 is SASEGT in the germline V gene.